One and the same sample provided the 32 T cell receptor beta chains below, sequenced in a study of monozygotic twins with inflammatory bowel disease (dated by TCRdb to the late 2010s). The protocol used for the library was 5' RACE. The run used an Illumina HiSeq 2500. Reprocessed by TCRdb, the reads give a single entry per CDR3 protein sequence, without DNA. This specimen's table enumerates roughly 100,000 distinct CDR3 sequences. The ten largest account for approximately 2% of the sample. Input material: blood. The source is a human donor with ulcerative colitis or Crohn's disease, or a healthy co-twin of an affected twin (not recorded which).

The chain combines TRBV18 with TRBJ2-7; the TRBD2 assignment by TCRdb is unverifiable without DNA. Germline values: CDR1 KGHSH, CDR2 LQKENI. The CDR3 is 14 residues long. The CDR3 spells CASSPATQRAEQYF.

V usage is TRBV9 and J usage is TRBJ2-5; TCRdb calls TRBD2, which cannot be checked without DNA. Looked up from germline, CDR1 is SGDLS and CDR2 is YYNGEE. The CDR3 totals 16 residues. CDR3 in amino acids: CASSVSTSVNPETQYF.

The chain is built from TRBV25-1 and TRBJ1-3; absent DNA, TCRdb's TRBD1 call cannot be checked. CDR1 and CDR2 from the germline V gene are MGHDK and SYGVNS. The CDR3 is 16 amino acids. This CDR3 is CASSGGQEYSGNTIYF.

The genes are TRBV3-1 and TRBJ2-7. Germline assignment: CDR1 LGHDT and CDR2 YNNKEL (reference sequence). The CDR3 has 11 amino acids. CDR3 protein: CASSVYYEQYF.

The chain couples TRBV27 to TRBJ2-5; there is no DNA to check the TCRdb D call of TRBD2. Germline-derived CDR1 and CDR2 are MNHEY and SMNVEV (reference sequence). CDR3 length: 14 amino acids. CDR3 amino acids: CASSQKSPRETQYF.

This chain joins TRBV6-2 or TRBV6-3 and TRBJ2-4. CDR1 MNHEY and CDR2 SVGEGT come from the germline V gene. There are 12 residues in the CDR3. The CDR3 spells CASSYDRNIQYF.

V is TRBV20-1 and J is TRBJ2-1; there is no DNA to check the TCRdb D call of TRBD1. The CDR3 is made up of 15 amino acids. The germline V gene encodes CDR1 DFQATT and CDR2 SNEGSKA (reference sequence). The CDR3 sequence is CSARASSGGHNEQFF.

The chain couples TRBV20-1 to TRBJ2-2. Germline V lookup: CDR1 DFQATT, CDR2 SNEGSKA (reference sequence). CDR3 size: 16 residues. The chain's CDR3 is CSARFLISSNTGELFF.

The V call is TRBV7-3, the J call TRBJ1-6. This CDR3 is built from 15 residues. CDR1 is SGHTA, CDR2 FQGTGA, per germline. The CDR3: CASSLEAGPYSPLHF.

J is TRBJ1-1 and V is TRBV15. This CDR3 is built from 14 residues. Germline loops: CDR1 LNHNV, CDR2 YYDKDF (reference sequence). The CDR3 region is CATSRAIGSTEAFF.

The rearrangement links TRBV29-1 to TRBJ2-2; TCRdb's assignment of TRBD2 cannot be checked, as there is no DNA. Germline values: CDR1 SQVTM, CDR2 ANQGSEA. The CDR3 runs to 13 residues. CDR3 loop: CSTGEAATGELFF.

V usage is TRBV7-9 and J usage is TRBJ2-4. Germline V lookup: CDR1 SEHNR, CDR2 FQNEAQ (reference sequence). This CDR3 contains 16 residues. The CDR3 sequence is CASSFNMGIAKNIQYF. The whole variable domain, filled in from reference TRBV7-9 and TRBJ2-4, reads DTGVSQNPRHKITKRGQNVTFRCDPISEHNRLYWYRQTLGQGPEFLTYFQNEAQLEKSRLLSDRFSAERPKGSFSTLEIQRTEQGDSAMYLCASSFNMGIAKNIQYFGAGTRLSVL.

The chain uses TRBV11-2 and TRBJ1-1. Germline CDR1 is SGHAT and CDR2 is FQNNGV. CDR3 length equals 14 residues. The CDR3 loop reads CASSDGTYNTEAFF.

This chain links TRBV7-2 with TRBJ2-2; TCRdb's D call of TRBD2 is untestable without DNA. This CDR3 is 16 amino acids long. The germline gives CDR1 SGHTA, CDR2 FQGNSA. The CDR3 region is CASSNRLAGGVGELFF.

V gene TRBV20-1 combines with J gene TRBJ2-7; TCRdb designates TRBD1, a call that cannot be tested without DNA. Germline V gene sequence: CDR1 DFQATT, CDR2 SNEGSKA (reference sequence). The CDR3 spans 14 residues. The CDR3 spells CSAPSGRLSYEQYF.

The chain uses TRBV29-1 and TRBJ2-5; TCRdb reports TRBD1, a call that lacks DNA to check it against. From germline, CDR1 is SQVTM and CDR2 ANQGSEA. This CDR3 comprises 12 residues. CDR3 loop: CSGRQGVETQYF.

The rearrangement joins TRBV4-3 to TRBJ2-7. The CDR3 loop spans 18 amino acids. Germline CDR1 is LGHNA and CDR2 is YSLEER. The CDR3 protein is CASSQGLGPKGTTYEQYF.

The rearrangement uses TRBV7-8 and TRBJ1-5; there is no DNA to check the TCRdb D call of TRBD1. Germline V gives CDR1 SGHVS, CDR2 FQNEAQ. This CDR3 is built from 14 residues. Here the CDR3 reads CASSSYRENQPQHF.

The rearrangement uses TRBV5-1 and TRBJ2-3; the D call from TCRdb, TRBD2, cannot be confirmed without DNA. Germline V CDR1 and CDR2: SGHRS, YFSETQ. The CDR3 is 14 amino acids. This CDR3 reads CASSFDGPTDTQYF.

This sequence joins TRBV6-1 and TRBJ2-3; there is no DNA to check the TCRdb D call of TRBD2. This CDR3 has 16 amino acids. In germline, CDR1 is MNHNS, CDR2 SASEGT. CDR3 loop: CASSPGVAGVTDTQYF.

J is TRBJ1-6 and V is TRBV6-2 or TRBV6-3; lacking DNA, the TRBD1 call made by TCRdb goes unchecked. Germline V gene lookup returns CDR1 MNHEY and CDR2 SVGEGT. This CDR3 contains 16 residues. The CDR3: CASSPHRDNLNSPLHF.

The chain links TRBV24-1 to TRBJ2-1; the D call from TCRdb, TRBD2, cannot be confirmed without DNA. The CDR3 runs to 16 residues. Germline values: CDR1 KGHDR, CDR2 SFDVKD. The CDR3 reads CATSELTSGRENEQFF.

The CDR3 region is CSVAGGATDTQYF. The chain carries TRBV29-1 and TRBJ2-3; TCRdb names TRBD1, which stays unverified in the absence of DNA. Germline CDR1 SQVTM, CDR2 ANQGSEA. This CDR3 region has 13 residues.

V is TRBV20-1 and J is TRBJ2-5; TCRdb returns TRBD2, unconfirmable since there is no DNA. There are 12 residues in the CDR3. Germline loops: CDR1 DFQATT, CDR2 SNEGSKA (reference sequence). CDR3 sequence reads: CSARDLVGGPNF.

This chain uses TRBV4-3 with TRBJ2-7; TCRdb returns TRBD1, unconfirmable since there is no DNA. Looked up from germline, CDR1 is LGHNA and CDR2 is YSLEER. The CDR3 has 16 amino acids. CDR3 protein: CASSQEKGQGINEQYF.

J is TRBJ2-3 and V is TRBV24-1; TCRdb proposes TRBD2, but this gene call is untestable without DNA. Germline assignment: CDR1 KGHDR and CDR2 SFDVKD. CDR3 length equals 15 residues. This CDR3 reads CATSDGAGGTDTQYF.

The chain is built from TRBV20-1 and TRBJ1-2; TCRdb indicates TRBD1, and absent DNA this call remains unverified. Germline CDR1 is DFQATT and CDR2 is SNEGSKA (reference sequence). The length of the CDR3 is 13 residues. The CDR3: CSARQEGADGYTF.

This sequence joins TRBV20-1 and TRBJ2-3; TCRdb proposes TRBD1, but this gene call is untestable without DNA. The germline V gene has CDR1 DFQATT and CDR2 SNEGSKA (reference sequence). The CDR3 has 14 amino acids. The CDR3 region is CSAYTGAGTDTQYF.

The CDR3 sequence is CASSPGGGETQYF. The rearrangement joins TRBV5-6 to TRBJ2-5; TCRdb picks TRBD1, but there is no DNA to check that call. Germline V gene sequence: CDR1 SGHDT, CDR2 YYEEEE. The CDR3 length is 13 residues.

The chain has TRBV7-2 and TRBJ2-2; TCRdb returns TRBD2, unconfirmable since there is no DNA. Germline V lookup: CDR1 SGHTA, CDR2 FQGNSA. This CDR3 has 17 amino acids. CDR3 region: CASSLKSGGANTGELFF. Filled out from reference TRBV7-2 and TRBJ2-2, the complete variable domain reads GAGVSQSPSNKVTEKGKDVELRCDPISGHTALYWYRQSLGQGLEFLIYFQGNSAPDKSGLPSDRFSAERTGGSVSTLTIQRTQQEDSAVYLCASSLKSGGANTGELFFGEGSRLTVL.

J is TRBJ1-2 and V is TRBV4-2. This CDR3 contains 14 residues. Germline assignment: CDR1 LGHNA and CDR2 YNFKEQ. CDR3 sequence reads: CASSQDLADYGYTF.

J is TRBJ2-7 and V is TRBV6-6. Germline V lookup: CDR1 MNHNY, CDR2 SVGAGI (reference sequence). The CDR3 has 13 amino acids. This CDR3 reads CASKETASYEQYF.